The rows below give T cell receptor beta chains drawn from one sample of a study of cytomegalovirus exposure and HLA in healthy donors. Data came from immunoSEQ multiplex PCR; TCRdb stores just in-frame clones and leaves some out. The table has about 160,000 clones, roughly 80% seen once. Material for sequencing was PBMCs. The source of these receptors is a young woman in good health and CMV-seronegative. Both conserved end residues are part of each CDR3. D genes are given only for firm matches. Clone size is stated in some rows and not others, as once, few, many or a class when expanded.

TRBJ1-1 | TRBV29-1 | . | few | TGCAGCGTTGAATCTCAGGGGAGGAACACTGAAGCTTTCTTT | CSVESQGRNTEAFF
TRBJ2-5 | TRBV30 | . | . | TGTGCCTGGGGACACCTCCAAGAGACCCAGTACTTC | CAWGHLQETQYF
TRBJ1-2 | TRBV29-1 | TRBD1 | . | TGCAGCGCTCCGGGACAGGGAGTCTATGGCTACACCTTC | CSAPGQGVYGYTF
TRBJ1-2 | TRBV5-1 | TRBD1 | few | TGCGCCAGCAGCCAATCACCAGTGGGGCAGGGGGCGCCCGATGGCTACACCTTC | CASSQSPVGQGAPDGYTF
TRBJ2-3 | TRBV6-1 | TRBD2 | . | TGTGCCAGCAGTGTACTAGCGGGGGGCACAGATACGCAGTATTTT | CASSVLAGGTDTQYF
TRBJ1-2 | TRBV30 | TRBD1 | . | TGTGCCTGGAGTGTACTCGGACAGGGGGGTAGCTACACCTTC | CAWSVLGQGGSYTF
TRBJ2-5 | TRBV5-4 | . | few | TGTGCCAGCAGCCGGGGTCCGACCCAGTACTTC | CASSRGPTQYF
TRBJ2-3 | TRBV7-9 | TRBD2 | . | TGTGCCAGCAGCTTAGCGGCGGGAGCCGACGGGAATACGCAGTATTTT | CASSLAAGADGNTQYF
TRBJ1-5 | TRBV25-1 | . | . | TGTGCCAGCAGTGAAAGGGTCAGGGTGGTTAGTCAGCCCCAGCATTTT | CASSERVRVVSQPQHF
TRBJ1-2 | TRBV5-1 | TRBD1 | . | TGCGCCAGCAGCTTGCCCAGTTCGACAGGGGCGTATGGCTACACCTTC | CASSLPSSTGAYGYTF
TRBJ2-7 | TRBV5-1 | . | . | TGCGCCAGCAGCTTACGGGGGTCCTACGAGCAGTACTTC | CASSLRGSYEQYF
TRBJ1-2 | TRBV13 | . | . | TGTGCCAGCAGCTTAGGTGCCGGGAGCCGTAACTATGGCTACACCTTC | CASSLGAGSRNYGYTF
TRBJ2-2 | TRBV6-1 | . | . | TGTGCCAGCAGTGCCCCGACTCTGAACACCGGGGAGCTGTTTTTT | CASSAPTLNTGELFF
TRBJ2-3 | TRBV9 | TRBD2 | few | TGTGCCAGCCGCCCTAGCGGGAGGAGCACAGATACGCAGTATTTT | CASRPSGRSTDTQYF
TRBJ2-1 | TRBV27 | TRBD2 | . | TGTGCCACCGCCATAGCGGGGGGAATCAATGAGCAGTTCTTC | CATAIAGGINEQFF
TRBJ2-7 | TRBV19 | . | . | TGTGCCAGTAGCCCTCGACAGGCCCTCGGGTACGAGCAGTACTTC | CASSPRQALGYEQYF
TRBJ2-7 | TRBV7-6 | . | . | TGTGCCAGCAGCTTAAGTGGGGGCAGGGGGGTCTACGAGCAGTACTTC | CASSLSGGRGVYEQYF
TRBJ2-5 | TRBV30 | TRBD1 | . | TGTGCCTGGGGGACAGGGGGCGTTGAGACCCAGTACTTC | CAWGTGGVETQYF
TRBJ2-3 | TRBV6-6 | . | few | TGTGCCAGCTCTAAAGGGGGTAGCACAGATACGCAGTATTTT | CASSKGGSTDTQYF
TRBJ1-3 | TRBV7-6 | . | . | TGTGCCAGCAGCATTAAGACAGATTCTGGAAACACCATATATTTT | CASSIKTDSGNTIYF
TRBJ1-1 | TRBV5-1 | TRBD1 | . | TGCGCCAGCAGTCTCCCCCGGGACAGTGAAGCTTTCTTT | CASSLPRDSEAFF
TRBJ2-7 | TRBV7-7 | . | . | TGTGCTAGCAGCCAGGCCAGGGATTACGAGCAGTACTTC | CASSQARDYEQYF
TRBJ2-3 | TRBV4-2 | . | . | TGTGCCAGCAGCCGGGGCGGGGACACAGATACGCAGTATTTT | CASSRGGDTDTQYF
TRBJ2-1 | TRBV19 | . | . | TGTGCCAGTATGAGTAGCAGCAGCTCCTACAATGAGCAGTTCTTC | CASMSSSSSYNEQFF
TRBJ2-7 | TRBV30 | . | . | TGTGCCTGGAGTCCCCGGGGGACCTACGTGCAGTACTTC | CAWSPRGTYVQYF
TRBJ1-1 | TRBV29-1 | . | . | TGCAGCGTGGTTGGGAGGCAGGGTGTGACTGAAGCTTTCTTT | CSVVGRQGVTEAFF
TRBJ2-5 | TRBV5-1 | TRBD2 | . | TGCGCCAGCAGCTCCCAACTTAGCGGGGGAGAGACCCAGTACTTC | CASSSQLSGGETQYF
TRBJ2-1 | TRBV18 | TRBD2 | . | TGTGCCAGCTCACCGAGCCGACTAGCGGACCGGAGGTTCTTC | CASSPSRLADRRFF
TRBJ1-2 | TRBV15 | . | . | TGTGCCACCAGCAGGGAGTCGGCTAACTATGGCTACACCTTC | CATSRESANYGYTF
TRBJ1-2 | TRBV5-4 | . | . | TGTGCCAGCAGCCAGCTCGTAAAGGAGGATGGCTACACCTTC | CASSQLVKEDGYTF
TRBJ1-1 | TRBV7-9 | TRBD1 | few | TGTGCCAGCAGCTTATGGGGACAGGATGAAGCTTTCTTT | CASSLWGQDEAFF
TRBJ1-6 | TRBV5-1 | . | . | TGCGCCAGCAGCTTGGGAGCGAGCTCCTATAATTCACCCCTCCACTTT | CASSLGASSYNSPLHF
TRBJ1-1 | TRBV19 | TRBD1 | . | TGTGCCAGTACCATTCCAGGGGGCCGCACTGAAGCTTTCTTT | CASTIPGGRTEAFF
TRBJ1-1 | TRBV10-2 | . | . | TGCGCCAGCAGCCCCGGGACAAAAGCTTTCTTT | CASSPGTKAFF
TRBJ1-5 | TRBV19 | . | . | TGTGCCAGTAGTTTCCGACTCGGTAGCAATCAGCCCCAGCATTTT | CASSFRLGSNQPQHF
TRBJ1-1 | TRBV4-1 | . | . | TGCGCCAGCAGCCAAGACAGCGTATCTGCTGAAGCTTTCTTT | CASSQDSVSAEAFF
TRBJ2-3 | TRBV7-2 | . | . | TGTGCCAGCAGCTTATCGGGAAGGAGGGCAGATACGCAGTATTTT | CASSLSGRRADTQYF
TRBJ1-1 | TRBV9 | . | . | TGTGCCAGCCAGCACGTTGAGGACTACACTGAAGCTTTCTTT | CASQHVEDYTEAFF
TRBJ1-5 | TRBV6-5 | . | . | TGTGCCAGCAGTTACTCCCCGACAGGCAATCAGCCCCAGCATTTT | CASSYSPTGNQPQHF
TRBJ2-2 | TRBV30 | TRBD2 | once | TGTGCCTGGATGAGCGGGGGTGGGGCCGGGGAGCTGTTTTTT | CAWMSGGGAGELFF
TRBJ2-1 | TRBV5-1 | TRBD2 | . | TGCGCCAGCAGCTTGGAACTAGCGGATTACAATGAGCAGTTCTTC | CASSLELADYNEQFF
TRBJ1-2 | TRBV5-1 | . | . | TGCGCCAGCAGCTTAACAAAAGATGGCTACACCTTC | CASSLTKDGYTF
TRBJ2-7 | TRBV15 | TRBD1 | . | TGTGCCACCAGCAGATCTATCGGGACAGGGGACCACGAGCAGTACTTC | CATSRSIGTGDHEQYF
TRBJ2-3 | TRBV6-5 | . | few | TGTGCCAGCAGTGCAGGGGGCACAGATACGCAGTATTTT | CASSAGGTDTQYF
TRBJ2-1 | TRBV7-7 | . | . | TGTGCTAGCAGCTTATCCGGGGCCTACAATGAGCAGTTCTTC | CASSLSGAYNEQFF
TRBJ1-1 | TRBV28 | TRBD1 | . | TGTGCCAGCTCCGGGACAGTGAACACTGAAGCTTTCTTT | CASSGTVNTEAFF
TRBJ1-2 | TRBV2 | . | . | TGTGCCAGCAGTGAACCGGGGGTGTCCTATGGCTACACCTTC | CASSEPGVSYGYTF
TRBJ2-7 | TRBV5-1 | . | . | TGCGCCAGCAGCTTATATCCGGACAGCACCTACGAGCAGTACTTC | CASSLYPDSTYEQYF
TRBJ1-6 | TRBV6-5 | . | few | TGTGCCAGCAGTTTGACACGTAATTCACCCCTCCACTTT | CASSLTRNSPLHF
TRBJ2-7 | TRBV28 | . | few | TGTGCCAGCAGTTTCGACAGCTACGAGCAGTACTTC | CASSFDSYEQYF
TRBJ2-3 | TRBV5-1 | . | . | TGCGCCAGCAGCCTCGCAGGGACAGATACGCAGTATTTT | CASSLAGTDTQYF
TRBJ1-1 | TRBV5-1 | TRBD1 | few | TGCGCCAGCAGCTTGGGACAGGGGGTGAACACTGAAGCTTTCTTT | CASSLGQGVNTEAFF
TRBJ1-5 | TRBV7-8 | . | . | TGTGCCAGCACCTACTTGGAGGGGCCCCAGCATTTT | CASTYLEGPQHF
TRBJ2-1 | TRBV9 | . | . | TGTGCCAGCAGCGTAGCTACGAGGGGGGGGAACAATGAGCAGTTCTTC | CASSVATRGGNNEQFF
TRBJ2-3 | TRBV19 | TRBD2 | few | TGTGCCAGTAGTATACTAGCGGGGGGTTCTGATACGCAGTATTTT | CASSILAGGSDTQYF